Below, 18 T cell receptor beta chains from the same sample are listed, as sequenced in a study of human T cells and chemical hapten exposure. One entry per CDR3 protein results from TCRdb running MiXCR on the 5' RACE reads. This table holds tens of thousands of distinct CDR3 sequences, roughly 8% found once. Extraction of total RNA was performed on unfractionated whole blood. The source of these receptors is a male donor in good health.

For this clonotype: This could be a read error, since a much larger clone is one nucleotide away. CDR3 sequence: CASRDRGSEETQYF. The CDR3 DNA sequence: TGTGCCAGCAGGGATAGGGGAAGTGAAGAGACCCAGTACTTC. V is TRBV5-4 and J is TRBJ2-5; maybe TRBD1 (5 bases). The V and J ends lost 5 bases and 3 bases respectively, with 14 bases between them. The length of the CDR3 is 14 residues. Germline-derived CDR1 and CDR2 are SGHNT and YYREEE (reference sequence).

This clonotype appeared many times. V usage is TRBV14 and J usage is TRBJ1-1; weak D call: TRBD1 (5 bases). The CDR3 contains 15 residues. Trimming stripped 0 bases from V and 4 bases from J, with 12 bases between. The germline CDR1 and CDR2 sequences are SGHDN and FVKESK. CDR3 sequence: CASSQDAGWSTEAFF. The CDR3 DNA reads TGTGCCAGCAGCCAAGATGCAGGGTGGAGCACTGAAGCTTTCTTT. The full variable domain, its missing parts supplied by reference TRBV14 and TRBJ1-1, is EAGVTQFPSHSVIEKGQTVTLRCDPISGHDNLYWYRRVMGKEIKFLLHFVKESKQDESGMPNNRFLAERTGGTYSTLKVQPAELEDSGVYFCASSQDAGWSTEAFFGQGTRLTVV.

The table lists this clonotype with many counts. The genes are TRBV7-2 and TRBJ1-1; 8 bases agree with TRBD1. Per germline, CDR1 SGHTA and CDR2 FQGNSA. This CDR3 spans 15 amino acids. The J segment lost 5 bases and the V segment lost 4 bases, leaving 9 bases of the junction unmatched. The CDR3 is CASSSVQGARTEAFF. CDR3 nucleotide sequence: TGTGCCAGCAGCTCGGTGCAGGGGGCGCGAACTGAAGCTTTCTTT.

This sequence joins TRBV7-9 and TRBJ2-3; possibly TRBD1 for D (5 bases). This CDR3 region has 14 residues. The germline V gene encodes CDR1 SEHNR and CDR2 FQNEAQ (reference sequence). Between the trimmed V and J ends, which lost 0 bases and 9 bases, there was a span of 13 bases. CDR3 sequence: CASSLARKGWTQYF. CDR3 bases: TGTGCCAGCAGCTTAGCGAGAAAGGGGTGGACGCAGTATTTT.

In its sample, this clonotype was seen many times. The V gene is TRBV20-1, the J gene TRBJ1-2, with D tentatively TRBD1 (6 bases). V lost 4 bases, J lost 8 bases, and 11 bases lay in between. The CDR3 is 11 amino acids. Germline V lookup: CDR1 DFQATT, CDR2 SNEGSKA (reference sequence). The CDR3, as DNA: TGCAGTGCTACAGGGGATGGAGGCTACACCTTC. It codes for CSATGDGGYTF.

This clonotype occurred a few times. The rearrangement links TRBV28 to TRBJ1-2, with a possible D match to TRBD1 (5 bases). This CDR3 is built from 14 residues. Germline CDR1 MDHEN, CDR2 SYDVKM. V was clipped by 6 bases and J by 3 bases, with 14 bases between them. The CDR3 nucleotides are TGTGCCAGCAGCGACGGGGGGGGATACTATGGCTACACCTTC. This translates into CASSDGGGYYGYTF.

This clonotype was observed a few times. The chain is built from TRBV11-2 and TRBJ2-3; D possibly corresponds to TRBD1 (6 bases). The CDR3 has 15 amino acids. Germline loops: CDR1 SGHAT, CDR2 FQNNGV. The V gene lost 0 bases and the J gene lost 7 bases, with 14 bases spanning the gap. The CDR3 protein is CASSLDLAGANTQYF. The CDR3 DNA sequence: TGTGCCAGCAGCTTAGATTTGGCAGGGGCCAATACGCAGTATTTT.

There are many counts of this clonotype. The chain joins TRBV6-2 or TRBV6-3 to TRBJ2-3, with D perhaps matching TRBD2 (5 bases). The CDR3 contains 13 residues. V shed 0 bases and J shed 7 bases, with 8 bases lying between them. Germline lookup yields CDR1 MNHEY and CDR2 SVGEGT. CDR3 in DNA: TGTGCCAGCAGTTACTCTATCGGGAATACGCAGTATTTT. Translating it yields CASSYSIGNTQYF.

This chain joins TRBV6-5 and TRBJ2-2, with 9 bases aligning to TRBD2. The CDR3 extends over 15 amino acids. The germline gives CDR1 MNHEY, CDR2 SVGAGI. Trimming cost V 6 bases and J 5 bases; bases outside gene matches: 7. CDR3 nucleotide sequence: TGTGCCAGCAGCCAGGGCCTAGCGGGGACCGGGGAGCTGTTTTTT. This sequence encodes CASSQGLAGTGELFF.

This chain uses TRBV4-2 with TRBJ1-3, with D possibly TRBD1 on 6 matching bases. V dropped 0 bases and J dropped 2 bases, with 8 bases sitting between them. The CDR3 is 15 amino acids. Germline V gives CDR1 LGHNA, CDR2 YNFKEQ. CDR3 protein: CASSQEKGAGNTIYF. The CDR3 DNA is TGTGCCAGCAGCCAAGAAAAGGGGGCTGGAAACACCATATATTTT.

This clonotype has more than one count but fewer than ten. This sequence joins TRBV10-3 and TRBJ2-7, with D perhaps assigned TRBD1 or TRBD2 (6 bases each). The CDR3 sequence is 17 residues long. V dropped 10 bases and J dropped 0 bases, with 25 bases sitting between them. Germline V gene data show CDR1 as ENHRY and CDR2 as SYGVKD. CDR3 sequence (DNA): TGTGCCACAACGGGGAGGCAGGGACATTTGAGCTCCTACGAGCAGTACTTC. Encoded protein: CATTGRQGHLSSYEQYF.

The sample holds a few counts of this clonotype. The V and J genes are TRBV7-9 and TRBJ2-2, with D uncertain. Germline assignment: CDR1 SEHNR and CDR2 FQNEAQ (reference sequence). The CDR3 runs to 11 residues. The V and J ends lost 3 bases and 7 bases respectively, with 3 bases between them. For the CDR3, the DNA is TGTGCCAGCAGCTTTGGCGGGGAGCTGTTTTTT. Translated: CASSFGGELFF.

The V and J genes are TRBV6-6 and TRBJ1-1; D gene ambiguous. Germline-derived CDR1 and CDR2 are MNHNY and SVGAGI (reference sequence). The CDR3 loop spans 20 amino acids. Trimming stripped 0 bases from V and 0 bases from J, with 23 bases between. Written as DNA, the CDR3 is TGTGCCAGCAGTTACTCGATATATACCCCTAGCAACTTCATGAACACTGAAGCTTTCTTT. Protein product: CASSYSIYTPSNFMNTEAFF.

This clonotype was seen more than once but under ten times. This rearrangement joins TRBV2 to TRBJ2-6, with D possibly TRBD1 on 6 matching bases. CDR3 length: 17 amino acids. V lost 2 bases and J lost 0, with 11 bases in between. Per germline, CDR1 SNHLY and CDR2 FYNNEI. As DNA, the CDR3 is TGTGCCAGCAGTGAACGGACAGCTAGCTCTGGGGCCAACGTCCTGACTTTC. Protein: CASSERTASSGANVLTF.

This clonotype was found a few times. The chain combines TRBV6-5 with TRBJ1-6, with 7 bases lining up with TRBD1. Germline V gives CDR1 MNHEY, CDR2 SVGAGI. CDR3 length: 16 amino acids. Trimming took 7 bases from V and 12 from J; bases not matched to a gene: 18. CDR3 bases: TGTGCCAGCACCCGAGCACCGGACAGGCTCATAGGACCCCTCCACTTT. Its protein is CASTRAPDRLIGPLHF.

The chain has TRBV25-1 and TRBJ2-5; 9 bases are a match to TRBD2. Trimming removed 2 bases from V and 2 bases from J; junction bases left unmatched: 6. Germline CDR1 and CDR2: MGHDK and SYGVNS. The CDR3 length is 16 residues. In nucleotides, the CDR3 is TGTGCCAGCAGTGAACCCGGACTAGCGCTACAAGAGACCCAGTACTTC. This translates into CASSEPGLALQETQYF.

This clonotype was observed a few times. As DNA, the CDR3 is TGCAGCGTTGAAGTTCTCTTACGGGACTCCTTCAAAAACATTCAGTACTTC. Its protein product is CSVEVLLRDSFKNIQYF. The chain joins TRBV29-1 to TRBJ2-4, with D tentatively TRBD2 (6 bases). Trimming pared 1 base from V and 3 bases from J, leaving 19 bases between. The CDR3 length is 17 residues. Germline V gene sequence: CDR1 SQVTM, CDR2 ANQGSEA. The entire variable domain, with the rest obtained from reference TRBV29-1 and TRBJ2-4, is as follows: SAVISQKPSRDICQRGTSLTIQCQVDSQVTMMFWYRQQPGQSLTLIATANQGSEATYESGFVIDKFPISRPNLTFSTLTVSNMSPEDSSIYLCSVEVLLRDSFKNIQYFGAGTRLSVL.

The chain uses TRBV7-2 and TRBJ2-1; a possible D gene is TRBD1 (6 bases). CDR3 length: 15 amino acids. Looked up from germline, CDR1 is SGHTA and CDR2 is FQGNSA. V lost 3 bases to trimming and J lost 5 bases, with 14 bases between them. CDR3 DNA sequence: TGTGCCAGCAGCTTTCACTGGACAGTGAACAATGAGCAGTTCTTC. This codes for CASSFHWTVNNEQFF. The variable domain in full, completed from reference TRBV7-2 and TRBJ2-1, reads GAGVSQSPSNKVTEKGKDVELRCDPISGHTALYWYRQSLGQGLEFLIYFQGNSAPDKSGLPSDRFSAERTGGSVSTLTIQRTQQEDSAVYLCASSFHWTVNNEQFFGPGTRLTVL.